The 23 T cell receptor beta chains in this list originate from one sample, sequenced in a study of T cell responses to AZD1222 COVID-19 vaccine. TCRdb keeps only in-frame clones here, not all; method: immunoSEQ multiplex PCR. The sample includes around 110,000 clones, roughly 87% of them seen just once. Material: peripheral blood, obtained on day 0 of AZD1222 vaccination. The receptors originated from an adult in good health.

This chain joins TRBV29-1 and TRBJ1-4; D not resolved. CDR3 length: 12 amino acids. From germline, CDR1 is SQVTM and CDR2 ANQGSEA. Trimming removed 4 bases at V and 1 base at J, with 4 bases between. The CDR3, as DNA: TGCAGCGTTGTGGGAACTAATGAAAAACTGTTTTTT. It translates to CSVVGTNEKLFF.

This clone was counted only a few times. The chain uses TRBV2 and TRBJ2-1; 13 nucleotides agree with TRBD2. Germline V gene sequence: CDR1 SNHLY, CDR2 FYNNEI. There are 13 residues in the CDR3. The trim removed 6 bases at V and 7 bases at J, leaving 0 bases unmatched. The CDR3 DNA reads TGTGCCAGCAGGACTAGCGGGGGGAATGAGCAGTTCTTC. It specifies CASRTSGGNEQFF.

V is TRBV28 and J is TRBJ1-5; D remains ambiguous. This CDR3 contains 16 residues. V shed 7 bases and J shed 2 bases, with 18 bases lying between them. Per the germline V gene, CDR1 is MDHEN and CDR2 is SYDVKM. This CDR3 is CASTTQAGFGNQPQHF. In DNA form, the CDR3 reads TGTGCCAGCACCACGCAGGCCGGGTTTGGCAATCAGCCCCAGCATTTT. Complete variable domain (other parts from reference TRBV28 and TRBJ1-5): DVKVTQSSRYLVKRTGEKVFLECVQDMDHENMFWYRQDPGLGLRLIYFSYDVKMKEKGDIPEGYSVSREKKERFSLILESASTNQTSMYLCASTTQAGFGNQPQHFGDGTRLSIL.

The chain employs TRBV6-5 and TRBJ2-7; 10 bases fit TRBD2. The V and J ends lost 5 bases and 4 bases, in that order; junction bases with no gene match: 5. This CDR3 contains 14 residues. Germline V gives CDR1 MNHEY, CDR2 SVGAGI. The CDR3 loop reads CASSPTSGKYEQYF. DNA for the CDR3: TGTGCCAGCAGTCCCACTAGCGGGAAGTACGAGCAGTACTTC.

The chain joins TRBV19 to TRBJ2-3; the match to TRBD1 covers 9 bases. Losses at the gene ends were 7 bases for V and 3 bases for J; bases not matched to a gene: 5. The CDR3 totals 14 residues. Germline V CDR1 and CDR2: LNHDA, SQIVND (reference sequence). The CDR3 is CASTGDRVTDTQYF. CDR3 bases: TGTGCCAGTACCGGGGACAGGGTGACAGATACGCAGTATTTT.

In this sample, this clone turned up a few times. The rearrangement uses TRBV30 and TRBJ1-5; possibly TRBD1 for D (5 bases). The CDR3 runs to 13 residues. The ends were cut back, 5 bases at V and 1 base at J, with 9 bases in the middle. Germline V lookup: CDR1 GTSNPN, CDR2 SVGIG (reference sequence). CDR3 nucleotides: TGTGCCTGGGATACAGGAAGCAATCAGCCCCAGCATTTT. This codes for CAWDTGSNQPQHF. Based on the CDR3 plus reference TRBV30 and TRBJ1-5, the full variable domain is SQTIHQWPATLVQPVGSPLSLECTVEGTSNPNLYWYRQAAGRGLQLLFYSVGIGQISSEVPQNLSASRPQDRQFILSSKKLLLSDSGFYLCAWDTGSNQPQHFGDGTRLSIL.

V gene TRBV6-4 combines with J gene TRBJ2-3; 12 bases are shared with TRBD2. The CDR3 consists of 15 residues. In germline, CDR1 is MRHNA, CDR2 SNTAGT. V was clipped by 6 bases and J by 4 bases; unmatched bases: 5. CDR3 sequence (DNA): TGTGCCAGCAGACTAGCGGGAGGAGCTGCAGATACGCAGTATTTT. Its protein is CASRLAGGAADTQYF.

This clone appeared a single time. The rearrangement uses TRBV3-1 (or the pseudogene TRBV3-2) and TRBJ1-1; D gene unclear. Germline V gives CDR1 LGHDT, CDR2 YNNKEL (reference sequence). The length of the CDR3 is 14 residues. Deletions cut 1 base from V and 0 bases from J, with 6 bases between. The CDR3 DNA reads TGTGCCAGCAGCCAAGTTCTTATGAACACTGAAGCTTTCTTT. Translating it yields CASSQVLMNTEAFF.

CDR3: CASSFARGLGTDTQYF. CDR3 in DNA: TGTGCCAGCAGCTTCGCCCGAGGGTTGGGCACAGATACGCAGTATTTT. The V and J genes are TRBV5-4 and TRBJ2-3; the D gene is possibly TRBD2 (5 bases). Germline V gene lookup returns CDR1 SGHNT and CDR2 YYREEE (reference sequence). With 2 bases removed from V and 1 base from J, the gap between germline ends came to 14 bases. There are 16 residues in the CDR3. Full variable domain (rest looked up from reference TRBV5-4 and TRBJ2-3): ETGVTQSPTHLIKTRGQQVTLRCSSQSGHNTVSWYQQALGQGPQFIFQYYREEENGRGNFPPRFSGLQFPNYSSELNVNALELDDSALYLCASSFARGLGTDTQYFGPGTRLTVL.

This chain links TRBV3-1 (or the pseudogene TRBV3-2) with TRBJ1-1; D gene ambiguous. There are 13 residues in the CDR3. Trimming left V 4 bases short and J 1 base short, with 7 bases between. Germline V gene data show CDR1 as LGHDT and CDR2 as YNNKEL (reference sequence). CDR3 region: CASSPRANTEAFF. The CDR3 DNA is TGTGCCAGCAGCCCCCGGGCGAACACTGAAGCTTTCTTT.

This rearrangement joins TRBV28 to TRBJ1-2; a possible D gene is TRBD1 (6 bases). The CDR3 covers 13 residues. The germline V gene has CDR1 MDHEN and CDR2 SYDVKM. The germline V and J ends were trimmed by 10 bases and 8 bases, with 20 bases remaining between them. DNA for the CDR3: TGTGCCACCTCTCGGGGGGCCATAGAAGGCTACACCTTC. It is translated as CATSRGAIEGYTF.

By share of the sample, this clone is medium-sized. V is TRBV6-1 and J is TRBJ1-6; the D gene is possibly TRBD1 (6 bases). CDR3 length: 15 amino acids. V was trimmed by 3 bases and J by 14 bases, leaving 20 bases between them. Germline-derived CDR1 and CDR2 are MNHNS and SASEGT. CDR3 nucleotide sequence: TGTGCCAGCAGTGAGGGGGCAGGGACATCCGGCGCCCTCCACTTT. Protein product: CASSEGAGTSGALHF.

The J gene is TRBJ2-7, the V gene TRBV30, with D perhaps TRBD1 or TRBD2 (5 bases each). CDR3 length: 12 residues. V lost 5 bases and J lost 2, with 10 bases in between. The germline V gene encodes CDR1 GTSNPN and CDR2 SVGIG (reference sequence). This chain's CDR3 is CAWHPGPYEQYF. In nucleotides, the CDR3 is TGTGCCTGGCACCCGGGACCCTACGAGCAGTACTTC.

The genes are TRBV27 and TRBJ2-4; D is unresolved. Trimming stripped 0 bases from V and 0 bases from J, with 12 bases between. Germline CDR1 MNHEY, CDR2 SMNVEV (reference sequence). The CDR3 length is 17 residues. As DNA, the CDR3 is TGTGCCAGCAGTTTATCCCCCATTAATGCAGCCAAAAACATTCAGTACTTC. Translated: CASSLSPINAAKNIQYF.

For the CDR3, the DNA is TGTGCCAGCAGCGGATCCCAACAGGGGCCGCAGTATTTT. Protein sequence: CASSGSQQGPQYF. The chain carries TRBV5-8 and TRBJ2-3; 7 nucleotides line up with TRBD1. The V and J ends lost 4 bases and 10 bases, in that order; junction bases with no gene match: 9. Per the germline V gene, CDR1 is SGHTS and CDR2 is YDEGEE. The length of the CDR3 is 13 residues.

This clone was observed a few times. The chain combines TRBV3-1 (or the pseudogene TRBV3-2) with TRBJ1-6, with D perhaps matching TRBD1 (6 bases). This CDR3 spans 16 amino acids. The germline V gene has CDR1 LGHDT and CDR2 YNNKEL (reference sequence). Trimming cost V 0 bases and J 6 bases, with 12 bases left between them. The chain's CDR3 is CASSQDGGRGNSPLHF. The CDR3 DNA reads as TGTGCCAGCAGCCAAGACGGGGGCAGGGGTAATTCACCCCTCCACTTT.

The gene calls are TRBV6-5 and TRBJ1-6; D is uncertain. Germline V CDR1 and CDR2: MNHEY, SVGAGI. Between the trimmed V and J ends, which lost 2 bases and 10 bases, there was a span of 9 bases. The CDR3 length is 13 residues. The CDR3 bases are TGTGCCAGCAGTTACGGTCCCGAGTCACCCCTCCACTTT. Protein sequence: CASSYGPESPLHF.

This chain connects TRBV28 to TRBJ2-1; 13 nucleotides match TRBD2. Germline loops: CDR1 MDHEN, CDR2 SYDVKM. The CDR3 runs to 17 residues. The J segment lost 3 bases and the V segment lost 4 bases, leaving 6 bases of the junction unmatched. The CDR3 nucleotides are TGTGCCAGCAGTTCCGGACTAGCGGGGGTGAACTACAATGAGCAGTTCTTC. It specifies CASSSGLAGVNYNEQFF.

CDR3 loop: CASRVSNSPLHF. For the CDR3, the DNA is TGTGCCAGCAGGGTTTCAAATTCACCCCTCCACTTT. V is TRBV12-3 or TRBV12-4 and J is TRBJ1-6; D unclear. The CDR3 sequence is 12 residues long. Trimming left V 6 bases short and J 7 bases short, with 7 bases between.

The chain carries TRBV19 and TRBJ1-2; D uncertain. This CDR3 is 12 amino acids long. CDR1 and CDR2 (germline): LNHDA, SQIVND (reference sequence). V was cut by 7 bases and J by 2 bases, with 8 bases left in between. The DNA for the CDR3 is TGTGCCAGTAACGACGGAAACTATGGCTACACCTTC. This gives the protein CASNDGNYGYTF.

The V and J genes are TRBV6-2 or TRBV6-3 and TRBJ1-1; D possibly corresponds to TRBD1 (6 bases). Trimming shortened V by 4 bases and J by 5 bases, and 14 bases separated the two germline ends. Germline V gives CDR1 MNHEY, CDR2 SVGEGT. This CDR3 spans 14 amino acids. The CDR3 reads CASSLNGGRTEAFF. The CDR3 DNA follows: TGTGCCAGCAGTTTAAACGGGGGCCGGACTGAAGCTTTCTTT.

This clone is a singleton in its sample. This sample also contains other DNA sequences that code for the same CDR3. The J gene is TRBJ2-1, the V gene TRBV18; D gene uncertain. The germline CDR1 and CDR2 sequences are KGHSH and LQKENI. CDR3 length equals 13 residues. Between the trimmed V and J ends, which lost 3 bases and 5 bases, there was a span of 8 bases. CDR3 nucleotide sequence: TGTGCCAGCTCACCGAACGGAGACAATGAGCAGTTCTTC. It is translated as CASSPNGDNEQFF.

This chain joins TRBV28 and TRBJ1-4; D gene ambiguous. There are 11 residues in the CDR3. Germline V gives CDR1 MDHEN, CDR2 SYDVKM. V shed 5 bases and J shed 10 bases, with 8 bases lying between them. The chain's CDR3 is CASSRQIKLFF. For the CDR3, the DNA is TGTGCCAGCAGTCGGCAGATAAAACTGTTTTTT.